This is a list of T cell receptor beta chains from one sample in a study of T cell repertoires in cytomegalovirus infection. Their antigen targets remain unknown. A single record per CDR3 protein comes from TCRdb applying MiXCR to the reads. The sample carries about 360,000 distinct CDR3 sequences, nearly 35% recorded once. The sample consisted of cultured PBMCs, taken from culture after CMV antigen stimulation. Receptors were obtained from a human donor in good health (CMV status not recorded). Some clones in this sample may be carry-over from other donors' samples. Each CDR3 is given with its conserved first and last residue. Fields, in order: CDR3 DNA, CDR3 protein, D gene, V gene, clone size, J gene. D genes are given only for firm matches. Where a row states a size, it is once, few, many or the class of an expanded clone; other rows omit it.

CDR3 DNA: TGTGCCAGCTCACCAGGAGGGGCTCGGGACACTGAAGCTTTCTTT
CDR3 protein: CASSPGGARDTEAFF
D gene: .
V gene: TRBV18
clone size: .
J gene: TRBJ1-1

CDR3 DNA: TGTGCCAGCAGTCCCCCGGGACAGGGGGATGGCTACACCTTC
CDR3 protein: CASSPPGQGDGYTF
D gene: TRBD1
V gene: TRBV28
clone size: .
J gene: TRBJ1-2

CDR3 DNA: TGTGCCAGCAGTTTTAGGACGGCAAGGGTCGATGAGCAGTTCTTC
CDR3 protein: CASSFRTARVDEQFF
D gene: .
V gene: TRBV6-6
clone size: once
J gene: TRBJ2-1

CDR3 DNA: TGTGCCAGCAGCGGAGGACAGGGGCGGGCAGATACGCAGTATTTT
CDR3 protein: CASSGGQGRADTQYF
D gene: TRBD1
V gene: TRBV5-4
clone size: .
J gene: TRBJ2-3

CDR3 DNA: TGTGCCAGCAGTTACAACCGACAGCGTGAAGCTTTCTTT
CDR3 protein: CASSYNRQREAFF
D gene: .
V gene: TRBV6-5
clone size: few
J gene: TRBJ1-1

CDR3 DNA: TGCAGTGCTAGACCCGGGACCCATTACAATGAGCAGTTCTTC
CDR3 protein: CSARPGTHYNEQFF
D gene: .
V gene: TRBV20-1
clone size: .
J gene: TRBJ2-1

CDR3 DNA: TGTGCTAGTGGTTTGGCTAGCGGGAGGGCCAACAATGAGCAGTTCTTC
CDR3 protein: CASGLASGRANNEQFF
D gene: TRBD2
V gene: TRBV12-5
clone size: .
J gene: TRBJ2-1

CDR3 DNA: TGTGCCATCAGTACCAGGTCGGGCAACGGCTACACCTTC
CDR3 protein: CAISTRSGNGYTF
D gene: .
V gene: TRBV10-3
clone size: many
J gene: TRBJ1-2

CDR3 DNA: TGTGCCAGCAGCCATTTAGTAGTGGAGACTGGGGCCAACGTCCTGACTTTC
CDR3 protein: CASSHLVVETGANVLTF
D gene: .
V gene: TRBV14
clone size: .
J gene: TRBJ2-6

CDR3 DNA: TGTGCCAGCTCACCACCAAGCCTTGGCACAGATACGCAGTATTTT
CDR3 protein: CASSPPSLGTDTQYF
D gene: .
V gene: TRBV18
clone size: .
J gene: TRBJ2-3

CDR3 DNA: TGTGCCAGCAGTTTCGAGGGAGGGAGCGATGAGCAGTTCTTC
CDR3 protein: CASSFEGGSDEQFF
D gene: TRBD2
V gene: TRBV6-5
clone size: few
J gene: TRBJ2-1

CDR3 DNA: TGCAGCGGTCGGACTAGCGGTCGATACAATGAGCAGTTCTTC
CDR3 protein: CSGRTSGRYNEQFF
D gene: TRBD2
V gene: TRBV29-1
clone size: few
J gene: TRBJ2-1

CDR3 DNA: TGCAGTGCTAGAGATGAGGGGGGTAAGAATTCACCCCTCCACTTT
CDR3 protein: CSARDEGGKNSPLHF
D gene: .
V gene: TRBV20-1
clone size: once
J gene: TRBJ1-6

CDR3 DNA: TGTGCCACCAGTGATCGGACTAGGTCCGACGAGCAGTACTTC
CDR3 protein: CATSDRTRSDEQYF
D gene: TRBD2
V gene: TRBV24-1
clone size: few
J gene: TRBJ2-7

CDR3 DNA: TGTGCCAGCAGCCAGCGGACCGCCGGGCACAATGAGCAGTTCTTC
CDR3 protein: CASSQRTAGHNEQFF
D gene: .
V gene: TRBV6-5
clone size: .
J gene: TRBJ2-1

CDR3 DNA: TGCGCCAGCAGTCTAATGCTAGCGGGACAAGAGACCCAGTACTTC
CDR3 protein: CASSLMLAGQETQYF
D gene: TRBD2
V gene: TRBV5-1
clone size: few
J gene: TRBJ2-5

CDR3 DNA: TGTGCCAGCAGCTTACCGGGACAGGGCCATGGCTACACCTTC
CDR3 protein: CASSLPGQGHGYTF
D gene: TRBD1
V gene: TRBV7-9
clone size: .
J gene: TRBJ1-2

CDR3 DNA: TGTGCCAGCAGCCCTGGGACAGGGCGGTACAATGAGCAGTTCTTC
CDR3 protein: CASSPGTGRYNEQFF
D gene: TRBD1
V gene: TRBV7-8
clone size: many
J gene: TRBJ2-1

CDR3 DNA: TGTGCCAGCAGCCGCCCCGGGCGCCGTAGCACAGATACGCAGTATTTT
CDR3 protein: CASSRPGRRSTDTQYF
D gene: .
V gene: TRBV7-2
clone size: few
J gene: TRBJ2-3

CDR3 DNA: TGCAGCGTTATCAAGGGGTTCACTAGGAATGAGCAGTTCTTC
CDR3 protein: CSVIKGFTRNEQFF
D gene: .
V gene: TRBV29-1
clone size: .
J gene: TRBJ2-1

CDR3 DNA: TGTGCCAGTAGACCGAGACTAGCGGCAACCTACAATGAGCAGTTCTTC
CDR3 protein: CASRPRLAATYNEQFF
D gene: TRBD2
V gene: TRBV19
clone size: few
J gene: TRBJ2-1

CDR3 DNA: TGTGCCAGCAGCTTAGCACGGCTCGGTGGCTACACCTTC
CDR3 protein: CASSLARLGGYTF
D gene: .
V gene: TRBV7-2
clone size: many
J gene: TRBJ1-2